This T cell receptor (beta chain) was documented in a study of OX40 agonist ivuxolimab in advanced cancers. This clone appeared once. Its antigen is as yet unknown. General study results and limits: Doses of 0.1 to 3.0 mg/kg were accompanied by clonal expansion of CD4+ and CD8+ blood T cells by week 6.

CDR1 is SNHLY, CDR2 FYNNEI, per germline. The CDR3 spans 13 residues. The ends were cut back, 6 bases at V and 6 bases at J, with 14 bases in the middle. Assay: immunoSEQ multiplex PCR; the TCRdb copy retains only in-frame clones and omits some. The table records tens of thousands of clones, around 90% of them present only once. The chain employs TRBV2 and TRBJ1-1; possibly TRBD1 for D (6 bases). This receptor was identified in an adult with an advanced solid tumor such as melanoma, head and neck, liver or kidney cancer. The specimen was CD4+ or CD8+ T cells sorted from blood, collected in a trial of the OX40 agonist ivuxolimab. The CDR3 here is CASSPQGLAEAFF. DNA of the CDR3: TGTGCCAGCAGCCCACAGGGCTTGGCTGAAGCTTTCTTT.